This T cell receptor (beta chain) stems from a study of T-cell reconstitution after alpha-beta-depleted transplantation in children. This clonotype was found many times. The V and J ends lost 1 base and 2 bases respectively, with 6 bases between them. The CDR3 is made up of 13 amino acids. Per germline, CDR1 LGHDT and CDR2 YNNKEL (reference sequence). Molecular barcoding with unique molecular identifiers was used for the TCRbeta library. MiXCR, run by TCRdb on the PCR reads, gives a single entry per CDR3 protein. The table includes hundreds of thousands of distinct CDR3 sequences, about an eighth detected once.

The receptor was derived from a girl aged 2 to 9 with congenital amegakaryocytic thrombocytopenia, due to receive a stem cell transplant. The material sequenced was PBMCs, taken before TCRalphabeta/CD19-depleted stem cell transplant. This chain connects TRBV3-1 to TRBJ2-7; D might be TRBD2 (6 bases). This chain's CDR3 is CASSQGTTYEQYF. In nucleotides, the CDR3 is TGTGCCAGCAGCCAAGGGACTACCTACGAGCAGTACTTC.